This TCR beta chain was observed in a study of blood T cell repertoires in COVID-19. Study background: Acute and convalescent COVID-19 samples came from the United States, Italy and Spain.

Enrolled through a virtual design, the participants were between 18 and 89 years of age and came from 24 US areas. The study assigned cohorts using participant-reported clinical history. Sequencing was performed with immunoSEQ multiplex PCR; in TCRdb, only in-frame clones are kept and a portion is missing. The sample shows 150,000 to 200,000 clones, over 80% of them seen only once. The ends lost 4 bases at V and 1 base at J; junction bases unmatched: 4. This CDR3 has 14 amino acids. Germline V gives CDR1 LNHDA, CDR2 SQIVND (reference sequence). Sequencing used PBMCs or T cells enriched from blood (not recorded which). The sequence was obtained from a young woman who had been exposed to COVID-19. The gene calls are TRBV19 and TRBJ2-7; 7 bases match TRBD1. The CDR3 DNA is TGTGCCAGTAGTACGACGACAGGGTCCTACGAGCAGTACTTC. This codes for CASSTTTGSYEQYF.